This TCR beta chain was observed in a study of CD8 T cells in ankylosing spondylitis. Whole-study findings and limits: Matched ankylosing spondylitis synovial fluid reportedly showed significant enrichment of disease-linked clones.

The CDR3 covers 14 residues. Germline V gene lookup returns CDR1 MNHEY and CDR2 SVGEGT. The V gene lost 5 bases and the J gene lost 5 bases, with 15 bases spanning the gap. About this clonotype itself: The antigen remains undetermined.

Scientists made TCR beta libraries using quantitative 5'-RACE with molecular barcodes. TCRdb called the 5' RACE reads again in MiXCR, with one record for every CDR3 protein. Here the sample spans more than 110,000 distinct CDR3 sequences, roughly 8.4% being singletons. The receptor was isolated from a male donor with ankylosing spondylitis. This chain links TRBV6-2 or TRBV6-3 with TRBJ1-2; D may be TRBD1 (5 bases). Sequencing was performed on synovial fluid, either unsorted or a sorted T cell fraction (not recorded which). The CDR3 bases are TGTGCCAGCAGTACTTCAGGGAGGCCTTATGGCTACACCTTC. Translated: CASSTSGRPYGYTF.